This entry features one TCR beta chain sequence. This clone was observed once. It lacks a known antigen. Per-base qualities were not stored, and no clone one base away is much larger. These data belong to a study of blood T cell repertoires in COVID-19 (dated by TCRdb to the early 2020s). For the wider study: The collaborator samples originated in the United States, Italy and Spain and spanned the acute and convalescent phases of COVID-19. Where HLA class I and class II types were available, the types were taken from metadata supplied by the sample provider, not from assay-based typing. The repertoires were made available in a free public database intended to serve as a resource for research on the immune response to SARS-CoV-2. The sample metadata nearly always contained a de-identified subject ID, COVID-19 status, age in years and sex. The material from the prospective study consisted of cDNA or gDNA derived from T cells, B-cell-depleted T cells, or PBMCs. Subjects who had been exposed to COVID-19, were actively infected with it, or had recovered from it provided the deeply sampled blood TCRbeta repertoires that made up the dataset. Samples were obtained from the ongoing ImmuneRACE study (first 160 participants) and from 1,254 subjects provided by 6 global collaborators. General findings and caveats noted by the study authors: Clinical and demographic metadata were provided uncurated, with the amount varying by source and participant.

TCRbeta CDR3 regions were amplified from genomic DNA using the immunoSEQ Assay, a bias-controlled multiplex PCR. The authors' pipeline ran thus. The number of nucleated cells in each sample was estimated by amplification of reference gene primers within the assay. To quantify the absolute abundance of each unique TCRbeta CDR3 rearrangement, sequence reads were collapsed and filtered. For each sample, productive Simpson clonality was calculated as the square root of Simpson's diversity index across productive rearrangements. The clones in this table, taken by TCRdb from immuneACCESS, are in-frame only. Not every clone is retained; where verified, under half of the shortfall comes from an unresolved V gene, and the cause of the rest is unknown. V and J calls and clone size are those listed in that table; D and trimming were worked out from the DNA. This sample lists 45,000 to 55,000 clones; roughly 84% were detected once. About 10% of the sample rests with the top ten.

Each collaborating institution followed its own protocols to collect whole blood in K2EDTA tubes. For TCRbeta analysis, collaborators shipped samples in one of three forms: frozen whole blood, isolated PBMCs, or DNA extracted from either of those sample types. This receptor was obtained from a man in his 70s with active COVID-19. The specimen sequenced was peripheral blood.

This receptor carries the CDR3 CASSPSGQYTEAFF. The nucleotides read TGTGCCAGCAGCCCAAGTGGTCAGTACACTGAAGCTTTCTTT. This receptor chain uses TRBV11-3 and TRBJ1-1, with no confident D gene call. The CDR3 covers 14 residues, taking in both the cysteine and the phenylalanine. Of the read, only the CDR3 DNA is kept; its 42 bases are in frame from base 1. Via the germline V gene, CDR1 is SGHNT and CDR2 YENEEA. The V end loses 5 bases and the J end loses 3 bases, and a stretch of 13 bases separates them.